Below are 24 T cell receptor beta chains sequenced from a single sample in a study of T cells after yellow fever vaccination. Each CDR3 protein gets one entry after TCRdb re-called the 5' RACE reads with MiXCR. The sample yields tens of thousands of distinct CDR3 sequences, around 7% seen once. The sample consisted of CD8+ T cells sorted from PBMCs, taken 45 days after the first yellow fever vaccination. The receptors shown here come from a man between 18 and 35 years old who received the YFV17D yellow fever vaccine.

This rearrangement joins TRBV5-5 to TRBJ2-1, with D maybe TRBD2 (5 bases). CDR1 SGHKS and CDR2 YYEKEE come from the germline V gene (reference sequence). The CDR3 has 14 residues. The germline V and J ends were trimmed by 8 bases and 5 bases, with 17 bases remaining between them. CDR3 residues: CARGPGVRHNEQFF. DNA of the CDR3: TGTGCCAGGGGCCCCGGGGTACGGCACAATGAGCAGTTCTTC.

The gene calls are TRBV5-5 and TRBJ2-7, with 7 bases that match TRBD1. This CDR3 is 15 amino acids long. Trimming cost V 0 bases and J 2 bases; bases outside gene matches: 5. The germline V gene has CDR1 SGHKS and CDR2 YYEKEE (reference sequence). Here the CDR3 reads CASSLEWDRPYEQYF. For the CDR3, the DNA is TGTGCCAGCAGCTTGGAGTGGGACAGACCCTACGAGCAGTACTTC.

This clonotype showed up just a few times. The gene calls are TRBV27 and TRBJ2-5; 10 bases fit TRBD1. Per germline, CDR1 MNHEY and CDR2 SMNVEV (reference sequence). The CDR3 runs 15 residues. Unmatched junction bases numbered 11, after V lost 8 bases and J lost 5 bases. The CDR3 DNA reads TGTGCCAGCGGGAGCGGGACAGGGGTTTTGGAGACCCAGTACTTC. This codes for CASGSGTGVLETQYF.

This clonotype was counted at least ten times. The rearrangement uses TRBV7-6 and TRBJ2-1; D not certain. Germline loops: CDR1 SGHVS, CDR2 FNYEAQ. V lost 1 base, J lost 4 bases, and 11 bases lay in between. The CDR3 sequence is 15 residues long. In nucleotides, the CDR3 is TGTGCCAGCAGCTTAGTACGGGCGACTTACAATGAGCAGTTCTTC. Its translation is CASSLVRATYNEQFF.

The genes are TRBV7-3 and TRBJ1-1; 8 bases are a match to TRBD1. V dropped 5 bases and J dropped 7; count of bases not matched to a gene: 6. Germline CDR1 is SGHTA and CDR2 is FQGTGA. This CDR3 region has 13 residues. The CDR3 reads CASSLSTGVEAFF. Written as DNA, the CDR3 is TGTGCCAGCAGCCTATCGACAGGGGTTGAAGCTTTCTTT.

This clonotype was counted at least ten times. The CDR3 coding sequence is TGTGCCAGCAGGAGCGTGCGGGAGACCCAGTACTTC. It encodes CASRSVRETQYF. V and J are TRBV6-5 and TRBJ2-5; D is ambiguous. This CDR3 comprises 12 residues. Germline V gene lookup returns CDR1 MNHEY and CDR2 SVGAGI. Trimming stripped 6 bases from V and 5 bases from J, with 10 bases between.

This clonotype was picked up many times. This chain joins TRBV4-3 and TRBJ2-1; D may correspond to TRBD1 or TRBD2 (5 bases each). The CDR3 covers 16 residues. Trimming shortened V by 3 bases and J by 4 bases, and 16 bases separated the two germline ends. The germline V gene encodes CDR1 LGHNA and CDR2 YSLEER. CDR3 protein: CASSQDHGTPYNEQFF. Here the CDR3 DNA reads TGCGCCAGCAGCCAGGACCACGGGACGCCGTACAATGAGCAGTTCTTC.

In its sample, this clonotype was seen many times. The rearrangement links TRBV7-9 to TRBJ2-7, with D perhaps matching TRBD1 (5 bases). The CDR3 has 14 residues. Between the trimmed V and J ends, which lost 1 base and 2 bases, there was a span of 9 bases. Germline CDR1 and CDR2: SEHNR and FQNEAQ (reference sequence). The chain's CDR3 is CASSLEGRAYEQYV. As DNA, the CDR3 is TGTGCCAGCAGCTTAGAAGGCAGGGCCTACGAGCAGTACGTC.

Ten or more counts support this clonotype. The rearrangement uses TRBV7-9 and TRBJ2-2; no definite D call. The CDR3 runs 13 residues. The V gene's germline CDR1 is SEHNR and CDR2 FQNEAQ (reference sequence). V gave up 5 bases and J gave up 2 bases, with 6 bases separating them. CDR3 protein: CASSPRNTGELFF. DNA for the CDR3: TGTGCCAGCAGCCCGAGAAACACCGGGGAGCTGTTTTTT. The full variable domain, with the rest looked up from reference TRBV7-9 and TRBJ2-2, is DTGVSQNPRHKITKRGQNVTFRCDPISEHNRLYWYRQTLGQGPEFLTYFQNEAQLEKSRLLSDRFSAERPKGSFSTLEIQRTEQGDSAMYLCASSPRNTGELFFGEGSRLTVL.

This clonotype occurred many times. V is TRBV5-1 and J is TRBJ1-1, with D hard to call. Trimming took 4 bases from V and 1 from J, leaving 8 bases between them. In germline, CDR1 is SGHRS, CDR2 YFSETQ. This CDR3 region has 13 residues. The CDR3 is CASSQPENTEAFF. Here the CDR3 DNA reads TGCGCCAGCAGCCAGCCGGAGAACACTGAAGCTTTCTTT.

This clonotype was seen only a few times. This chain uses TRBV20-1 with TRBJ2-7, with 8 bases that match TRBD2. The CDR3 contains 14 residues. Germline CDR1 and CDR2: DFQATT and SNEGSKA (reference sequence). Losses at the gene ends were 0 bases for V and 7 bases for J; bases not matched to a gene: 8. The CDR3 DNA reads TGCAGTGCTAGAGATTGGATAGCGGGGACGGAGCAGTACTTC. It specifies CSARDWIAGTEQYF.

The chain is built from TRBV4-3 and TRBJ1-2; 7 bases are shared with TRBD1. CDR1 is LGHNA and CDR2 is YSLEER in the germline V gene. J gave up 5 bases and V 6 bases, and 12 bases lay outside the gene matches. The CDR3 has 15 residues. This CDR3 reads CASSFGSGGIYGYTF. The CDR3 DNA is TGCGCCAGCAGTTTCGGATCAGGGGGGATTTATGGCTACACCTTC.

This clonotype was counted between two and nine times. This chain links TRBV7-9 with TRBJ1-6; D not certain. The CDR3 has 14 residues. Per the germline V gene, CDR1 is SEHNR and CDR2 is FQNEAQ (reference sequence). V gave up 1 base and J gave up 6 bases, with 7 bases separating them. CDR3 loop: CASSLEDTNSPLHF. DNA for the CDR3: TGTGCCAGCAGCTTAGAGGATACTAATTCACCCCTCCACTTT.

The V gene is TRBV10-3, the J gene TRBJ2-1; either TRBD1 or TRBD2 may supply D (6 bases each). The germline V gene encodes CDR1 ENHRY and CDR2 SYGVKD. This CDR3 has 16 residues. V lost 0 bases and J 5 bases, leaving 14 bases between the germline ends. As DNA, the CDR3 is TGTGCCATCAGTGAGTCAAAGGGGGGTGCAGACAATGAGCAGTTCTTC. This encodes CAISESKGGADNEQFF.

This clonotype was counted many times. The chain uses TRBV6-1 and TRBJ2-7; D perhaps matches TRBD1 (5 bases). V was clipped by 6 bases and J by 7 bases, with 19 bases between them. CDR1 MNHNS and CDR2 SASEGT come from the germline V gene. This CDR3 has 14 residues. CDR3 sequence reads: CASSPTAVTREQYF. CDR3 bases: TGTGCCAGCAGCCCGACAGCAGTTACGAGGGAGCAGTACTTC.

The chain links TRBV4-3 to TRBJ2-5; D is uncertain. The CDR3 has 15 amino acids. Trimming removed 0 bases from V and 3 bases from J, with 11 bases in between. In germline, CDR1 is LGHNA, CDR2 YSLEER. The DNA for the CDR3 is TGCGCCAGCAGCCAAGAATGGCTAGAGGAAGAGACCCAGTACTTC. Translating gives CASSQEWLEEETQYF.

This clonotype was seen at least ten times. It may be a read error: a sequence one base away is much more abundant. J is TRBJ2-5 and V is TRBV6-5; D perhaps matches TRBD2 (7 bases). Germline values: CDR1 MNHEY, CDR2 SVGAGI. The CDR3 runs 15 residues. The CDR3: CASTQLPRGGETHYF. The CDR3 DNA reads TGTGCCAGCACTCAGCTCCCTAGGGGGGGGGAGACCCATTACTTC.

This clonotype has at least ten counts. The chain carries TRBV18 and TRBJ2-1; unclear D gene. V shed 7 bases and J shed 4 bases, with 8 bases lying between them. The CDR3 length is 12 residues. Germline lookup yields CDR1 KGHSH and CDR2 LQKENI. The CDR3 is CASLAQYNEQFF. The CDR3 DNA follows: TGTGCCAGCTTGGCCCAATACAATGAGCAGTTCTTC.

This clonotype was detected many times. This sequence joins TRBV7-8 and TRBJ2-2; tentatively, D is TRBD2 (6 bases). V gave up 5 bases and J gave up 6 bases, with 16 bases separating them. CDR1 is SGHVS and CDR2 is FQNEAQ in the germline V gene. The CDR3 runs to 15 residues. As DNA, the CDR3 is TGTGCCAGCAGCCCCCGACTAGGGTCAGCCGGGGAGCTGTTTTTT. Amino acids: CASSPRLGSAGELFF.

This clonotype was detected ten times or more. The chain employs TRBV7-9 and TRBJ2-7; unclear D gene. The CDR3 is made up of 13 amino acids. Germline V gene data show CDR1 as SEHNR and CDR2 as FQNEAQ (reference sequence). Between the trimmed V and J ends, which lost 4 bases and 6 bases, there was a span of 13 bases. As DNA, the CDR3 is TGTGCCAGCAGCTCAGAGCCTTGGGCCGAGCAGTACTTC. Its translation is CASSSEPWAEQYF.

This clonotype was counted a few times. The CDR3 sequence is CASSLRGALGQETQYF. The DNA of the CDR3 is TGTGCCAGCAGCCTTAGGGGGGCCCTTGGACAAGAGACCCAGTACTTC. This chain connects TRBV7-6 to TRBJ2-5; either TRBD1 or TRBD2 may supply D (6 bases each). CDR3 size: 16 residues. CDR1 is SGHVS and CDR2 is FNYEAQ in the germline V gene. V was clipped by 5 bases and J by 2 bases, with 18 bases between them.

This rearrangement joins TRBV11-2 to TRBJ2-6; D is ambiguous. CDR3 length: 16 residues. The V and J ends lost 1 base and 5 bases respectively, with 12 bases between them. Germline V gives CDR1 SGHAT, CDR2 FQNNGV. Here the CDR3 DNA reads TGTGCCAGCAGCTTAGGGGCGGACCCTTGGGCCAACGTCCTGACTTTC. Translating gives CASSLGADPWANVLTF.

This clonotype was detected only a few times. The chain employs TRBV3-1 and TRBJ2-2; 12 nucleotides agree with TRBD2. This CDR3 region has 20 residues. Per germline, CDR1 LGHDT and CDR2 YNNKEL (reference sequence). V gave up 2 bases and J gave up 5 bases; unmatched junction bases: 15. CDR3 DNA: TGTGCCAGCAGCCAATTTTTACTAGCGGGGGGCAATCGAAGGACCGGGGAGCTGTTTTTT. It codes for CASSQFLLAGGNRRTGELFF. Together with reference TRBV3-1 and TRBJ2-2, the CDR3 gives the full variable domain: DTAVSQTPKYLVTQMGNDKSIKCEQNLGHDTMYWYKQDSKKFLKIMFSYNNKELIINETVPNRFSPKSPDKAHLNLHINSLELGDSAVYFCASSQFLLAGGNRRTGELFFGEGSRLTVL.

This clonotype was seen more than once but under ten times. This chain links TRBV13 with TRBJ2-1, with D possibly being TRBD1 or TRBD2 (7 bases each). Germline V CDR1 and CDR2: PRHDT, FYEKMQ (reference sequence). This CDR3 is built from 15 residues. Trimming cost V 5 bases and J 5 bases, with 16 bases left between them. For the CDR3, the DNA is TGTGCCAGCAGCCCGGGGGGACAGTCGGACAATGAGCAGTTCTTC. Its protein is CASSPGGQSDNEQFF.